This entry describes one TCR beta chain. This sample stems from a study of blood T cell repertoires in COVID-19. Study at large: Collection of acute and convalescent COVID-19 samples took place in the United States, Italy and Spain.

The study assigned cohorts using participant-reported clinical history. Donors of Cohort 3 who recovered were those that had two negative PCRs, clearance, or symptom resolution. Per the original methods: Using reference gene primer amplification, nucleated cell counts were estimated. Using immunoSEQ multiplex PCR, the repertoire was profiled, and TCRdb retains in-frame clones only, with some absent. V, J and clone size are those of that table, while D and trimming were read from the DNA. The sample lists about 190,000 clones, approximately 84% occurring once. Germline V lookup: CDR1 SGHVS, CDR2 FNYEAQ. The CDR3 has 15 amino acids. V was pared by 5 bases and J by 4 bases, with 14 bases between.

This TCR came from a young woman who had recovered from COVID-19. V is TRBV7-6 and J is TRBJ2-2; D not resolved. Specimen: PBMCs or T cells enriched from blood (not recorded which). CDR3 in amino acids: CASSPSNRGTGELFF. CDR3 DNA sequence: TGTGCCAGCAGCCCTTCGAACCGAGGCACCGGGGAGCTGTTTTTT.